A selection of T cell receptor beta chains follows, all from one sample in a study of blood T cell repertoires in COVID-19. Produced via immunoSEQ multiplex PCR; TCRdb's table is partial and in-frame only. The data show roughly 200,000 clones, about 88% seen once. The specimen was peripheral blood. The receptors shown here come from a man between 45 and 60 years old with COVID-19, enrolled during active disease. Both conserved end residues are part of each CDR3. Each record gives: J gene, D gene, V gene, CDR3 DNA, CDR3 protein. D genes are given only for firm matches.

TRBJ2-7 | TRBD2 | TRBV6-5 | TGTGCCAGCAGTTACGGCGGGAGTTTGTACGAGCAGTACTTC | CASSYGGSLYEQYF
TRBJ2-3 | TRBD2 | TRBV7-6 | TGTGCCAGCAGTAAAACCGGGGGGAGGATCACAGATACGCAGTATTTT | CASSKTGGRITDTQYF
TRBJ2-3 | . | TRBV5-6 | TGTGCCAGCGGGGCCGGTGCAGATACGCAGTATTTT | CASGAGADTQYF
TRBJ1-5 | TRBD1 | TRBV6-1 | TGTGCCAGCAGTGATAACAGGGGCTACAATCAGCCCCAGCATTTT | CASSDNRGYNQPQHF
TRBJ2-3 | TRBD2 | TRBV7-3 | TGTGCCAGCAGCTTAGGGGGGTGGACTAGCGGGAGAGGCACAGATACGCAGTATTTT | CASSLGGWTSGRGTDTQYF
TRBJ2-1 | TRBD1 | TRBV19 | TGTGCCAGTAGTAATGGGACAGGGGTCAATGAGCAGTTCTTC | CASSNGTGVNEQFF
TRBJ1-5 | TRBD1 | TRBV5-5 | TGTGCCAGCAGCCGCCACATTAAACAGGGGGCTAGCAATCAGCCCCAGCATTTT | CASSRHIKQGASNQPQHF
TRBJ1-1 | TRBD1 | TRBV5-6 | TGTGCCAGCAGCCGGACAGGGTACACTGAAGCTTTCTTT | CASSRTGYTEAFF
TRBJ1-5 | . | TRBV27 | TGTGCCAGCAGTCCCGCGGGCTTTTATCAGCCCCAGCATTTT | CASSPAGFYQPQHF
TRBJ1-4 | . | TRBV19 | TGTGCCAGTAGTACGACAGTTACTAATGAAAAACTGTTTTTT | CASSTTVTNEKLFF
TRBJ1-1 | TRBD1 | TRBV19 | TGTGCCAGTAGTCCCCACGGACAGGGGAACACTGAAGCTTTCTTT | CASSPHGQGNTEAFF
TRBJ2-3 | TRBD2 | TRBV11-2 | TGTGCCAGTATTAAAGTAGCGGGAGTTGGAGATACGCAGTATTTT | CASIKVAGVGDTQYF